What follows describes a single T cell receptor (beta chain). Its antigen is still unknown. The sample originates from a study of shared clonotypes between healthy human individuals. Findings and caveats of the study: Blood alone was sampled, and tissue repertoires likely differ. Among a few donors, approximately 4.6% of naive CD4 clonotypes were found in common.

The germline V gene encodes CDR1 MDHEN and CDR2 SYDVKM. The V and J ends lost 7 bases and 2 bases respectively, with 17 bases between them. CDR3 length equals 15 residues. Assay: immunoSEQ multiplex PCR; the TCRdb copy retains only in-frame clones and omits some. The sample carries more than 2,000,000 clones, approximately 95% recorded once. The receptor was derived from a man in his late teens or twenties in good health. Some clones in this sample may be carry-over from other donors' samples. Sequencing was performed on naive CD4+ T cells from PBMCs. The subset denotes: CD45RA+ positively selected. V gene TRBV28 combines with J gene TRBJ1-1; D may be TRBD1 (6 bases). The CDR3 protein is CASIRRDTINTEAFF. CDR3 coding DNA: TGTGCCAGCATCCGGCGGGACACTATAAACACTGAAGCTTTCTTT.